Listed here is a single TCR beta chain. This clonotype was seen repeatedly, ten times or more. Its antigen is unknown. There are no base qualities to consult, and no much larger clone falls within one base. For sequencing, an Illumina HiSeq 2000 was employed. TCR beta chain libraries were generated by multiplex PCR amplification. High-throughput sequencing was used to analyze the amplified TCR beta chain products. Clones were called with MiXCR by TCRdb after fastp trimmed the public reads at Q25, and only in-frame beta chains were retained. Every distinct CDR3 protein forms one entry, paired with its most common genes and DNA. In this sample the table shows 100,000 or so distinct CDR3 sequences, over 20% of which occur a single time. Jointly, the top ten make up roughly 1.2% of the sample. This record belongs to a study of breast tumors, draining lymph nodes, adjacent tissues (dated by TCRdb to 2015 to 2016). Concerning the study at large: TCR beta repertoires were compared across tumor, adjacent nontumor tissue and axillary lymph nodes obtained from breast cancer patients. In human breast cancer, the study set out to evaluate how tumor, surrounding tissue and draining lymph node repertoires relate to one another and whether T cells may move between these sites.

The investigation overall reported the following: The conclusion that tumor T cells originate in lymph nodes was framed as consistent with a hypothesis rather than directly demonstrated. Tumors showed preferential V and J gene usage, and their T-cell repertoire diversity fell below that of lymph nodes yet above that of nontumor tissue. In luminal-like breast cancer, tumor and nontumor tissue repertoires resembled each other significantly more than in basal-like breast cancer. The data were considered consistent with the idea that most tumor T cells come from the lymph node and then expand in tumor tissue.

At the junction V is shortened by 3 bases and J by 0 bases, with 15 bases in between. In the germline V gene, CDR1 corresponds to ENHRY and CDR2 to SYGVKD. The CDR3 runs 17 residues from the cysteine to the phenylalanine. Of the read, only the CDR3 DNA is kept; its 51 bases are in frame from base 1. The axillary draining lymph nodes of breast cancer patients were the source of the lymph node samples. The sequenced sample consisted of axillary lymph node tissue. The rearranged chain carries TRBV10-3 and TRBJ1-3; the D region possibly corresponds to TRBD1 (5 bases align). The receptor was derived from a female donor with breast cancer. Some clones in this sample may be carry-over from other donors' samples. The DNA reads TGTGCCATCAGTGAAGTTCTTCGGGGCCGCTCTGGAAACACCATATATTTT. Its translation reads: CAISEVLRGRSGNTIYF.